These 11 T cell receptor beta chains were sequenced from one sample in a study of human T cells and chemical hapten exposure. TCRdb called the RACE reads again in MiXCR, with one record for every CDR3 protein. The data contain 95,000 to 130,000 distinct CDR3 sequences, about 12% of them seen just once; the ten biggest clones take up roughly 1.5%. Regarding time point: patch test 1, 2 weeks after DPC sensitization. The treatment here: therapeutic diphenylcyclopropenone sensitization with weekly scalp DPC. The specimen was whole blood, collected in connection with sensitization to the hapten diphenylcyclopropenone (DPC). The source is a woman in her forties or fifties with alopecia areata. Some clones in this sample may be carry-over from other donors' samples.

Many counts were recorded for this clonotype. The CDR3 DNA reads as TGTGCCAGCAGTCCCCAAGGGTCAATAGGCAATCAGCCCCAGCATTTT. Residues: CASSPQGSIGNQPQHF. The chain carries TRBV6-1 and TRBJ1-5; no definite D call. Germline CDR1 MNHNS, CDR2 SASEGT. V gave up 5 bases and J gave up 2 bases, with 16 bases separating them. The CDR3 length is 16 residues.

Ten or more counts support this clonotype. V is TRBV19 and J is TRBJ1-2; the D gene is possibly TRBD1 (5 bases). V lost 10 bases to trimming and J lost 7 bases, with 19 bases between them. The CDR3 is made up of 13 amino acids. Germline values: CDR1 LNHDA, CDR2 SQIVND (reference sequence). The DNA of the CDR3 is TGTGCCACCCAGAGGGACGTTTCGAGTGGCTACACCTTC. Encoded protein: CATQRDVSSGYTF. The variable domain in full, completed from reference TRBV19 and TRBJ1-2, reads DGGITQSPKYLFRKEGQNVTLSCEQNLNHDAMYWYRQDPGQGLRLIYYSQIVNDFQKGDIAEGYSVSREKKESFPLTVTSAQKNPTAFYLCATQRDVSSGYTFGSGTRLTVV.

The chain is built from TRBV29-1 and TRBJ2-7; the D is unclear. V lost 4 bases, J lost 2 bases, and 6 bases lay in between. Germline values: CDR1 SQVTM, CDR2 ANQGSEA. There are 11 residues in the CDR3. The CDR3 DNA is TGCAGCGTTGGGAAGACCTACGAGCAGTACTTC. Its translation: CSVGKTYEQYF.

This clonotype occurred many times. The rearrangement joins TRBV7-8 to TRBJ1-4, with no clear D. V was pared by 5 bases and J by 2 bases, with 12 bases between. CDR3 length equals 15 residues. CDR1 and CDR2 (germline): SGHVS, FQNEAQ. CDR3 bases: TGTGCCAGCAGCCAGATGTCCCTCACTAATGAAAAACTGTTTTTT. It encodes CASSQMSLTNEKLFF.

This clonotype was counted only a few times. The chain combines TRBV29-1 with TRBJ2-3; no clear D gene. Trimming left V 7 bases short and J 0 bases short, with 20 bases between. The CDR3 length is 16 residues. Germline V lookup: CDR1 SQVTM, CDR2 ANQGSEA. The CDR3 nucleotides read TGCAGCGCCAAGAGGCCTCAAGTCGCTAGCACAGATACGCAGTATTTT. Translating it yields CSAKRPQVASTDTQYF.

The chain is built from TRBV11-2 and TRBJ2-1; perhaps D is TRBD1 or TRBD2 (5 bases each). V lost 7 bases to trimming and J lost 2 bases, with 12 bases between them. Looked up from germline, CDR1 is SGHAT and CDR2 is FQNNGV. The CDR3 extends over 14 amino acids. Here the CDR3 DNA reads TGTGCCAGCACCCCGGGGCACACCTACAATGAGCAGTTCTTC. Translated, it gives CASTPGHTYNEQFF.

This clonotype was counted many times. The CDR3 loop reads CASSLASGRSGETQYF. The DNA for the CDR3 is TGTGCCAGCAGCCTGGCTAGCGGGAGGAGCGGGGAGACCCAGTACTTC. V usage is TRBV12-3 or TRBV12-4 and J usage is TRBJ2-5; 11 nucleotides line up with TRBD2. Trimming cost V 6 bases and J 5 bases; bases outside gene matches: 11. There are 16 residues in the CDR3.

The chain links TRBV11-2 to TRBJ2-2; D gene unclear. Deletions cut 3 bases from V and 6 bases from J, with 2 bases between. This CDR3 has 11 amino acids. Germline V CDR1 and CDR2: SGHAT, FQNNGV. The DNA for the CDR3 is TGTGCCAGCAGCTTTCCCGGGGAGCTGTTTTTT. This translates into CASSFPGELFF.

The CDR3 reads CASSNGLATDTQYF. The CDR3 coding sequence is TGTGCCAGCAGCAACGGACTGGCCACAGATACGCAGTATTTT. V usage is TRBV3-1 and J usage is TRBJ2-3, with a possible D match to TRBD2 (5 bases). The CDR3 consists of 14 residues. The V gene's germline CDR1 is LGHDT and CDR2 YNNKEL (reference sequence). The V end was cut by 5 bases, the J end by 2 bases, with 11 bases between.

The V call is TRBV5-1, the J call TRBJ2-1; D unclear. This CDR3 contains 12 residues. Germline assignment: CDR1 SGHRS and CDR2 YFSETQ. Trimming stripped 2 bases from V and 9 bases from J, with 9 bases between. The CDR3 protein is CASSLESAEQFF. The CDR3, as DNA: TGCGCCAGCAGCTTAGAAAGCGCTGAGCAGTTCTTC.

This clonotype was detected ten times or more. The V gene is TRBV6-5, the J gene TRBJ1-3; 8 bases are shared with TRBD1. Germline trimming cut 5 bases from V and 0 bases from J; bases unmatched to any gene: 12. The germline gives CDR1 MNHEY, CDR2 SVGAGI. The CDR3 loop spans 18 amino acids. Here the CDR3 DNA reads TGTGCCAGCAGTGCGACTCGGGACAGGAGAAGCTCTGGAAACACCATATATTTT. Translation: CASSATRDRRSSGNTIYF.